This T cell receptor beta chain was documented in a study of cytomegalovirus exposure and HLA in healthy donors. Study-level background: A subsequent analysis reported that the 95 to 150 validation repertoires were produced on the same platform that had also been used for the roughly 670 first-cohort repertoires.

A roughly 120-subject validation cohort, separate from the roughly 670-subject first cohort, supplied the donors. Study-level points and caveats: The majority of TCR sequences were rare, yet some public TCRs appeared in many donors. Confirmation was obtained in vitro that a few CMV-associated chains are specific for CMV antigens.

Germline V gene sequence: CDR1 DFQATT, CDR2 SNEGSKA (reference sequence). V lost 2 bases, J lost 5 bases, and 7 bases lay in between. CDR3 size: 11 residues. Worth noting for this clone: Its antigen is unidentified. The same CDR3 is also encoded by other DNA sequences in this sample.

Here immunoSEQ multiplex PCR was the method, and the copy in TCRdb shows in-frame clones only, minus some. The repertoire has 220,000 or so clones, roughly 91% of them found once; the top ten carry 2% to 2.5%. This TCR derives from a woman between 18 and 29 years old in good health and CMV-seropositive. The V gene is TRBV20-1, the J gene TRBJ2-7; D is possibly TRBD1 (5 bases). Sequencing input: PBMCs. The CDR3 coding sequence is TGCAGTGCTAGACAGGGTAACGAGCAGTACTTC. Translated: CSARQGNEQYF.